This T cell receptor (beta chain) was identified during a study of blood T cell repertoires in COVID-19. Study-wide background: Samples representing acute and convalescent COVID-19 were sourced from the United States, Italy and Spain. The cDNA or gDNA used as material had been derived from T cells, B-cell-depleted T cells, or PBMCs.

The V and J ends lost 5 bases and 9 bases, in that order; junction bases with no gene match: 5. Looked up from germline, CDR1 is MGHDK and CDR2 is SYGVNS. The CDR3 covers 13 residues. In the authors' workflow: Cell counts per sample came from amplifying reference gene primers. Profiling relied on immunoSEQ multiplex PCR, and the TCRdb table lists in-frame clones only, not all of them. V and J calls and clone size are as listed in that table; D and trimming were resolved from the DNA. The table lists under 50,000 clones, 65% to 90% of them singletons, with approximately 10% in the top ten. The chain couples TRBV25-1 to TRBJ2-1; TRBD2 agrees at 9 bases. The sample comprised peripheral blood. The TCR was taken from a human donor in a cohort sampled during active COVID-19. CDR3 nucleotide sequence: TGTGCCAGCAGTTTGCGGGAGGGTGGTGAGCAGTTCTTC. Translated, it gives CASSLREGGEQFF.